The following is a T cell receptor (beta chain) sequence with its context. This specimen belongs to a study of blood T cells in healthy people across ages. All donors came from Russia, were Caucasian and healthy, and spanned ages roughly 6 to 100. A second PCR of about 6 to 11 cycles used a sample-barcoded 5' primer and a J-beta primer mix. All samples yielded 2.5 million or more CDR3-containing paired-end reads. TCRdb reprocessed the 5' RACE reads with MiXCR, giving one entry per CDR3 protein. The table has fewer than 950,000 distinct CDR3 sequences, roughly 53% seen once. The receptor was derived from a man older than 75 in good health. Sequenced sample: blood.

The CDR3, as DNA: TGTGCCAGCAGTGAATTGGGGGCAGGGGAGACCCAGTACTTC. It specifies CASSELGAGETQYF. The chain carries TRBV6-1 and TRBJ2-5; a possible D gene is TRBD1 (6 bases). This CDR3 spans 14 amino acids. Trimming shortened V by 2 bases and J by 5 bases, and 12 bases separated the two germline ends. CDR1 and CDR2 from the germline V gene are MNHNS and SASEGT.